A selection of T cell receptor beta chains follows, all from one sample in a study of T cells in Graves' hyperthyroidism and ophthalmopathy. TCRdb used MiXCR to reprocess the multiplex PCR reads, holding one entry per CDR3 protein. Of under 350,000 distinct CDR3 sequences listed, 15% to 20% were seen once; the top ten hold around 58%. The sequenced sample consisted of blood. The receptors here all came from an older woman with Graves' ophthalmopathy. CDR3s include the opening cysteine and the closing phenylalanine or tryptophan. The D gene is left open where the match is weak. The size of a clone is reported for some rows only, either as once, few or many, or as a class for expanded clones.

>TRBJ1-1|-|TRBV4-3|14|-
TGCGCCAGCAGCCAAGACTTTCTAGGGACTGGAGCTTTCTTT
CASSQDFLGTGAFF
>TRBJ1-2|few|TRBV10-3|14|-
TGTGCCATCACCGGACAGCCTAACTACGATGGCTACACCTTC
CAITGQPNYDGYTF
>TRBJ2-1|few|TRBV18|13|TRBD2
TGTGCCAGCTCAGTTAGCGGGAGGAATGAGCAGTTCTTC
CASSVSGRNEQFF
>TRBJ1-2|many|TRBV6-2/TRBV6-3|13|-
TGTGCCAGCAACTCAGGGGTGAACTATGGCTACACCTTC
CASNSGVNYGYTF
>TRBJ2-7|many|TRBV7-9|13|-
TGTGCCAGCAGCCTAATCGACAGGTACGAGCAGTACTTC
CASSLIDRYEQYF
>TRBJ1-5|many|TRBV2|14|TRBD1
TGTGCCAGCAGTGAAGACAGGGGACAGCAGCCCCAGCATTTT
CASSEDRGQQPQHF
>TRBJ2-7|many|TRBV5-1|13|-
TGCGCCAGCAGCAGCTACGGCTCCTACGAGCAGTACTTC
CASSSYGSYEQYF
>TRBJ2-1|many|TRBV20-1|14|TRBD1
TGCAGTGCCCAGAGGGGGCGCGGGTACAATGAGCAGTTCTTC
CSAQRGRGYNEQFF
>TRBJ2-7|many|TRBV7-8|14|-
TGTGCCAGCAGCGGAGGACGGTTCTCCTACGAGCAGTACTTC
CASSGGRFSYEQYF
>TRBJ1-5|many|TRBV6-6|15|-
TGTGCCAGCAGTTACTCTTCTGGCGGCAATCAGCCCCAGCATTTT
CASSYSSGGNQPQHF
>TRBJ2-2|few|TRBV4-3|17|-
TGCGCCAGCAGCCTTGGAGGGGACGGCGTCAAGATCGGGGAGCTGTTTTTT
CASSLGGDGVKIGELFF
>TRBJ1-2|many|TRBV5-1|13|-
TGCGCCAGCAGCTGGGATCCGAACTATGGCTACACCTTC
CASSWDPNYGYTF
>TRBJ2-3|many|TRBV12-3/TRBV12-4|13|-
TGTGCCAGCAGTTTAGGGGTTAGGGATACGCAGTATTTT
CASSLGVRDTQYF
>TRBJ1-2|few|TRBV4-3|13|-
TGCGCCAGCAGCCAAGCTATCCAGGGTGGCTACACCTTC
CASSQAIQGGYTF
>TRBJ2-7|many|TRBV6-2/TRBV6-3|19|-
TGTGCCAGCAGTTACTTTGTTTTTCAGGGGTCTAGCCCCACCTACGAGCAGTACTTC
CASSYFVFQGSSPTYEQYF
>TRBJ2-2|many|TRBV10-3|15|TRBD2
TGTGCCATCACCTCTAGCGGGAGAGGAACCGGGGAGCTGTTTTTT
CAITSSGRGTGELFF
>TRBJ1-3|few|TRBV20-1|13|-
TGCAGTGCTAGCGACAGAATAGGAAACACCATATATTTT
CSASDRIGNTIYF
>TRBJ2-3|many|TRBV4-2|18|TRBD2
TGTGCCAGCAGCCAATCAGGACTAGCGGGGAGTAGCACAGATACGCAGTATTTT
CASSQSGLAGSSTDTQYF
>TRBJ2-7|many|TRBV3-1|11|-
TGTGCCAGCAGCCAGGGAGGCGAGCAGTACTTC
CASSQGGEQYF
>TRBJ1-2|few|TRBV20-1|14|TRBD1
TGCAGTGCTAGAGAGGGACAGATTAACTATGGCTACACCTTC
CSAREGQINYGYTF
>TRBJ2-3|many|TRBV7-3|15|TRBD2
TGTGCCAGCAGCTTGACTAGCGGGAATGTGGATACGCAGTATTTT
CASSLTSGNVDTQYF
>TRBJ1-1|-|TRBV2|15|-
TGTGCCAGCAGTGAATCGCGAGGGGCGAGCACTGAAGCTTTCTTT
CASSESRGASTEAFF
>TRBJ2-7|few|TRBV5-8|14|TRBD1
TGTGCCAGCAGCCGGGGGACAGGGAACTACGAGCAGTACTTC
CASSRGTGNYEQYF
>TRBJ1-5|many|TRBV20-1|12|-
TGCAGTGCGCAGTCAGGGGATCAGCCCCAGCATTTT
CSAQSGDQPQHF
>TRBJ2-6|-|TRBV19|15|-
TGTGCCAGTAGTATAATAACAGCTGGGGCCAACGTCCTGACTTTC
CASSIITAGANVLTF
>TRBJ1-2|many|TRBV11-2|14|-
TGTGCCAGCAGCGGGCCCAGCGGTTACTATGGCTACACCTTC
CASSGPSGYYGYTF
>TRBJ1-1|many|TRBV7-2|17|-
TGTGCCAGCAGCTTATATGTTACGGGTCGGATGAACACTGAAGCTTTCTTT
CASSLYVTGRMNTEAFF
>TRBJ2-1|many|TRBV9|15|TRBD2
TGTGCCAGCAGCGTAGGCGCTAGCGGGAGCAATGAGCAGTTCTTC
CASSVGASGSNEQFF
>TRBJ2-7|-|TRBV19|16|TRBD1
TGTGCCAGTAGTAGGGGACAGGGAGATCTCGCGCACGAGCAGTACTTC
CASSRGQGDLAHEQYF
>TRBJ2-7|many|TRBV28|13|-
TGTGCCAGCAGTCTTAATATTGGGCTCGAGCAGTACTTC
CASSLNIGLEQYF
>TRBJ2-5|-|TRBV4-1|18|TRBD1
TGCGCCAGCAGTCGAAGGGGTGCTAACCGGGACAGCCAAGAGACCCAGTACTTC
CASSRRGANRDSQETQYF
>TRBJ2-3|-|TRBV12-5|19|TRBD2
TGTGCTAGTGGTCCTAACGGACTAGCGGGGGGCAGTAGCACAGATACGCAGTATTTT
CASGPNGLAGGSSTDTQYF
>TRBJ2-3|-|TRBV6-1|13|-
TGTGCCAGCAACTTGCCAGGGTCAGATACGCAGTATTTT
CASNLPGSDTQYF
>TRBJ2-1|many|TRBV12-3/TRBV12-4|13|-
TGTGCCAGCAGTTTTCGGCGTTACAATGAGCAGTTCTTC
CASSFRRYNEQFF
>TRBJ2-1|-|TRBV20-1|11|-
TGCAGTGCTAGACTAGACCATGAGCAGTTCTTC
CSARLDHEQFF
>TRBJ2-3|few|TRBV6-1|15|-
TGTGCCAGCAGTTATAACCGCGGCAGCACAGATACGCAGTATTTT
CASSYNRGSTDTQYF
>TRBJ1-2|many|TRBV9|17|TRBD1
TGTGCCAGCAGCGTAGCTCCGTCGGGACAGGGGCACTATGGCTACACCTTC
CASSVAPSGQGHYGYTF
>TRBJ2-2|-|TRBV18|17|TRBD1
TGTGCCAGCTCGCCACCGGGACAGTTTTCGAACACCGGGGAGCTGTTTTTT
CASSPPGQFSNTGELFF
>TRBJ2-7|-|TRBV20-1|15|TRBD2
TGCAGTGCTCCGCCCTGGACTAGCAGCTACAAGGAGCAGTACTTC
CSAPPWTSSYKEQYF
>TRBJ2-2|many|TRBV20-1|16|-
TGCAGTGCTAGGCCGACAGGTTTGGCAAACACCGGGGAGCTGTTTTTT
CSARPTGLANTGELFF
>TRBJ2-3|many|TRBV6-1|17|TRBD1
TGTGCCAGCAGTGAAGCCCCCCCGGACAGGGGCCCAGATACGCAGTATTTT
CASSEAPPDRGPDTQYF
>TRBJ2-1|many|TRBV6-2/TRBV6-3|14|TRBD2
TGTGCCAGCAGTCGTGGGACTAGACTAGGTGAGCAGTTCTTC
CASSRGTRLGEQFF
>TRBJ1-3|-|TRBV5-1|15|-
TGCGCCAGCAGCTCGTCGTACAGCTCTGGAAACACCATATATTTT
CASSSSYSSGNTIYF
>TRBJ1-5|many|TRBV7-2|15|TRBD1
TGTGCCAGCAGCTTAGGAGGGGGCACCTATCAGCCCCAGCATTTT
CASSLGGGTYQPQHF
>TRBJ2-1|many|TRBV2|15|TRBD2
TGTGCCAGCAGTGAGGCACGGACTAGCGGGTCTGAGCAGTTCTTC
CASSEARTSGSEQFF
>TRBJ2-5|few|TRBV20-1|14|-
TGCAGTGCTAGAACGTCTACAGGGCTAGAGACCCAGTACTTC
CSARTSTGLETQYF
>TRBJ2-3|many|TRBV28|15|TRBD1
TGTGCCAGCAGCAGACAGGGGCGAACGACAGATACGCAGTATTTT
CASSRQGRTTDTQYF
>TRBJ2-1|many|TRBV14|15|TRBD2
TGTGCCAGCAGCCAACGACTAGCGGGAAACAATGAGCAGTTCTTC
CASSQRLAGNNEQFF
>TRBJ2-1|many|TRBV24-1|18|TRBD2
TGTGCCACCAGTGATTCGAGCGGGAGGGCCTTCTCCTACAATGAGCAGTTCTTC
CATSDSSGRAFSYNEQFF
>TRBJ1-6|-|TRBV5-4|16|-
TGTGCCAGCAGTTGGAGCTCGGGTTCATATAATTCACCCCTCCACTTT
CASSWSSGSYNSPLHF
>TRBJ2-7|-|TRBV7-2|12|-
TGTGCCAGCAGACGAGACGGTCAAGAGCAGTACTTC
CASRRDGQEQYF
>TRBJ2-2|-|TRBV14|14|-
TGTGCCAGCAGCCAAACAGGGTACACCGGGGAGCTGTTTTTT
CASSQTGYTGELFF
>TRBJ1-6|few|TRBV10-2|14|-
TGCGCCAGCAGAACAGGGTGGGGTAATTCACCCCTCCACTTT
CASRTGWGNSPLHF
>TRBJ2-1|many|TRBV6-1|15|-
TGTGCCAGCAGTCCCAGGACTACTGCCTACAATGAGCAGTTCTTC
CASSPRTTAYNEQFF
>TRBJ2-1|few|TRBV5-6|16|TRBD1
TGTGCCAGCAGCTTGTTTGGGACAGGAGCTTACAATGAGCAGTTCTTC
CASSLFGTGAYNEQFF